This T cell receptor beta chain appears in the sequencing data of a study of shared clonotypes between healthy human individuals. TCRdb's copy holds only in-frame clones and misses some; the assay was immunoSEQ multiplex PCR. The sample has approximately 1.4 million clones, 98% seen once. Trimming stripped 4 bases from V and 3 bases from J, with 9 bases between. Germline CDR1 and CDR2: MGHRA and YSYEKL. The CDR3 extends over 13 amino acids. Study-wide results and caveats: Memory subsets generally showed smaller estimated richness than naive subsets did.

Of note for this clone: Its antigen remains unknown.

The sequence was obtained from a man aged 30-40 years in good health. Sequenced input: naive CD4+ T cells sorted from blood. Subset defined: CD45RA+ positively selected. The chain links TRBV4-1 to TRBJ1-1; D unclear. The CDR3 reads CASSLAVDTEAFF. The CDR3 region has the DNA TGCGCCAGCAGCCTAGCCGTGGACACTGAAGCTTTCTTT.